One and the same sample provided the 15 T cell receptor beta chains below, sequenced in a study of T cells after yellow fever vaccination. One entry per CDR3 protein results from TCRdb running MiXCR on the 5' RACE reads. The sample includes approximately 260,000 distinct CDR3 sequences, 13% of them seen just once. The input for sequencing was CD4+ T cells sorted from PBMCs, taken 45 days after the yellow fever booster vaccination. All receptors come from a man in his thirties or forties who received the YFV17D yellow fever vaccine.

This clonotype was found a few times. The rearrangement joins TRBV5-1 to TRBJ2-7; no firm D call. Germline V gene lookup returns CDR1 SGHRS and CDR2 YFSETQ. This CDR3 contains 16 residues. V was shortened by 4 bases and J by 6 bases, with 23 bases between the two germline ends. The CDR3 sequence: CASSQRTGQPPSEQYF. In DNA, the CDR3 is TGCGCCAGCAGCCAAAGAACCGGGCAACCTCCTTCCGAGCAGTACTTC.

This chain links TRBV5-6 with TRBJ2-2; D is unclear. Trimming removed 2 bases from V and 5 bases from J, with 7 bases in between. The CDR3 extends over 13 amino acids. Germline lookup yields CDR1 SGHDT and CDR2 YYEEEE. CDR3 nucleotide sequence: TGTGCCAGCAGCTTCACAGAAACCGGGGAGCTGTTTTTT. Translated, it gives CASSFTETGELFF.

This clonotype was seen only a few times. This chain joins TRBV7-2 and TRBJ2-1; 7 bases are shared with TRBD1. The V segment lost 4 bases and the J segment 7 bases; nucleotides outside the gene matches: 13. Germline V gene data show CDR1 as SGHTA and CDR2 as FQGNSA. This CDR3 is 16 amino acids long. The CDR3 loop is CASSYRGLPVWNEQFF. The CDR3 region has the DNA TGTGCCAGCAGCTACAGGGGCCTCCCAGTCTGGAATGAGCAGTTCTTC.

This clonotype showed up just a few times. The rearrangement joins TRBV7-2 to TRBJ1-2; the D is unclear. V was pared by 6 bases and J by 5 bases, with 13 bases between. This CDR3 has 13 amino acids. Germline V gene lookup returns CDR1 SGHTA and CDR2 FQGNSA. The CDR3 protein is CASRREQEYGYTF. As DNA, the CDR3 is TGTGCCAGCAGACGGGAGCAGGAATATGGCTACACCTTC.

This clonotype was seen at least ten times. The V gene is TRBV7-2, the J gene TRBJ2-1; 9 nucleotides line up with TRBD2. CDR3 size: 14 residues. V lost 2 bases, J lost 9 bases, and 5 bases stayed unmatched. Germline CDR1 and CDR2: SGHTA and FQGNSA. CDR3 region: CASSLLAGRSEQFF. The CDR3 DNA follows: TGTGCCAGCAGCTTACTAGCGGGAAGGAGTGAGCAGTTCTTC.

This clonotype was recorded a few times. This sequence joins TRBV3-1 and TRBJ1-5; D is perhaps TRBD1 (5 bases). V lost 1 base to trimming and J lost 5 bases, with 6 bases between them. This CDR3 is built from 13 residues. Germline assignment: CDR1 LGHDT and CDR2 YNNKEL (reference sequence). The CDR3 spells CASSQGRDQPQHF. In nucleotides, the CDR3 is TGTGCCAGCAGCCAAGGCAGGGATCAGCCCCAGCATTTT.

V and J are TRBV28 and TRBJ2-1; weak D call: TRBD1 (6 bases). V lost 4 bases and J lost 3, with 16 bases in between. The germline V gene encodes CDR1 MDHEN and CDR2 SYDVKM. This CDR3 spans 16 amino acids. CDR3: CASSSTSRGIYNEQFF. Here the CDR3 DNA reads TGTGCCAGCAGTTCGACCTCCAGGGGAATCTACAATGAGCAGTTCTTC.

The chain joins TRBV12-3 or TRBV12-4 to TRBJ1-5; TRBD1 is a possible D gene (6 bases). The CDR3 runs to 12 residues. The ends were cut back, 4 bases at V and 9 bases at J, with 10 bases in the middle. CDR3 in amino acids: CASSSGERPQHF. Written as DNA, the CDR3 is TGTGCCAGCAGTTCAGGGGAAAGGCCCCAGCATTTT.

This clonotype was picked up a small number of times. The chain employs TRBV7-3 and TRBJ2-5; D is ambiguous. V was trimmed by 8 bases and J by 5 bases, leaving 15 bases between them. Germline CDR1 is SGHTA and CDR2 is FQGTGA. This CDR3 comprises 13 residues. CDR3 sequence (DNA): TGTGCCAGCGACCAAGACGGAGAGGAGACCCAGTACTTC. This codes for CASDQDGEETQYF.

CDR3 residues: CASSQERSAAPYNEQFF. In DNA, the CDR3 is TGCGCCAGCAGCCAAGAACGCTCGGCTGCCCCCTACAATGAGCAGTTCTTC. V and J are TRBV4-3 and TRBJ2-1, with no clear D. From germline, CDR1 is LGHNA and CDR2 YSLEER. V lost 0 bases to trimming and J lost 2 bases, with 14 bases between them. The CDR3 has 17 amino acids.

The chain carries TRBV20-1 and TRBJ2-7, with 7 bases fitting TRBD1. The germline gives CDR1 DFQATT, CDR2 SNEGSKA (reference sequence). J lost 2 bases, V lost 5 bases, and 6 bases had no gene match. The CDR3 runs to 13 residues. Written as DNA, the CDR3 is TGCAGTGCTTTCAGACAGGGCCCCTACGAGCAGTACTTC. Protein product: CSAFRQGPYEQYF.

The sample holds a few counts of this clonotype. This chain connects TRBV7-2 to TRBJ2-7; 8 positions match TRBD2. V was pared by 4 bases and J by 3 bases, with 23 bases of the junction left unmatched. CDR1 is SGHTA and CDR2 is FQGNSA in the germline V gene. CDR3 length: 20 amino acids. CDR3: CASSYSGGLAITRERYEQYF. Here the CDR3 DNA reads TGTGCCAGCAGCTACTCCGGTGGACTAGCTATTACCCGCGAGCGCTACGAGCAGTACTTC.

In its sample, this clonotype was seen a few times. V usage is TRBV20-1 and J usage is TRBJ2-7, with TRBD1 identical over 7 bases. The CDR3 sequence is 15 residues long. The germline gives CDR1 DFQATT, CDR2 SNEGSKA (reference sequence). V lost 4 bases to trimming and J lost 0 bases; unmatched junction nucleotides: 9. This chain's CDR3 is CSATWTGVTSYEQYF. The CDR3 DNA reads TGCAGTGCTACTTGGACAGGCGTGACCTCCTACGAGCAGTACTTC.

The table lists this clonotype with a few counts. The gene calls are TRBV29-1 and TRBJ2-1, with TRBD1 matching 7 bases. CDR1 is SQVTM, CDR2 ANQGSEA, per germline. Trimming at V came to 8 bases and at J to 7 bases, leaving 14 bases not matched to a gene. The length of the CDR3 is 14 residues. The CDR3 protein is CSLTRGGRWNEQFF. CDR3 bases: TGCAGCCTAACTAGAGGGGGCAGATGGAATGAGCAGTTCTTC.

In its sample, this clonotype was seen a few times. The V call is TRBV18, the J call TRBJ2-5, with TRBD1 as a possible D gene (6 bases). Trimming stripped 3 bases from V and 6 bases from J, with 11 bases between. This CDR3 is built from 13 residues. Germline CDR1 and CDR2: KGHSH and LQKENI. CDR3 region: CASSPKQGKTQYF. In DNA, the CDR3 is TGTGCCAGCTCACCGAAGCAGGGGAAGACCCAGTACTTC.